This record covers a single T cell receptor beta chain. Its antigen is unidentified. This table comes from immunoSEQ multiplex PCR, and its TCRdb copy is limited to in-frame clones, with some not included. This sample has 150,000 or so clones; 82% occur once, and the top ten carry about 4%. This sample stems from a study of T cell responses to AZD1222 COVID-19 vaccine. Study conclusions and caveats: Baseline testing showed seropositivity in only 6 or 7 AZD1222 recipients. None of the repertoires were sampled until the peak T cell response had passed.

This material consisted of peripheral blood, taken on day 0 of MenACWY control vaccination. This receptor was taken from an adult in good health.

CDR3 region: CASSQGMANQPQHF. The CDR3 region has the DNA TGTGCCAGCAGTCAGGGGATGGCTAATCAGCCCCAGCATTTT. The chain links TRBV27 to TRBJ1-5; D may be TRBD1 (6 bases). Germline loops: CDR1 MNHEY, CDR2 SMNVEV (reference sequence). Trimming removed 5 bases from V and 4 bases from J, with 12 bases in between. This CDR3 has 14 amino acids.